Included here is one T cell receptor beta chain sequence, with context. Its cognate antigen is unknown. These data belong to a study of CD8+CD57+ T cells in acquired aplastic anemia. Study-level background: Sorted CD4+ and CD8+ cells gave a mean 3.2 ug DNA, range about 0.19 to 27.4 ug.

Study-wide results and caveats: Any difference that existed in CD8+ Simpson's diversity between patients and controls was not significant.

V was clipped by 0 bases and J by 12 bases, with 14 bases between them. The CDR3 covers 13 residues. The germline CDR1 and CDR2 sequences are LNHNV and YYDKDF (reference sequence). Profiling of TCR beta VDJ combinations and CDR3 sequences used genomic DNA as template. MiXCR, applied by TCRdb to the reads, yields one record per CDR3 protein. The sample lists tens of thousands of distinct CDR3 sequences; about half were seen once. This clonotype was sampled from a human donor in good health, serving as a control. Sequenced input: sorted CD4+, CD8+, or CD8+CD57+ T cells (not recorded which) from PBMCs. The chain combines TRBV15 with TRBJ1-2, with D possibly matching TRBD1 (6 bases). The CDR3 nucleotides read TGTGCCACCAGCAGAGATCAGGGGAGGGGAAACACCTTC. This codes for CATSRDQGRGNTF.